Here is one T cell receptor beta chain with its context. As yet, its antigen is unknown. PCR employed 60 Vbeta and 13 Jbeta primers. TCRdb's copy holds only in-frame clones and misses some; the assay was immunoSEQ multiplex PCR. The table lists some 140,000 clones, 65% to 80% of them singletons. Germline-derived CDR1 and CDR2 are SGHVS and FQNEAQ. The J segment lost 0 bases and the V segment lost 6 bases, leaving 3 bases of the junction unmatched. The CDR3 length is 14 residues. This record comes from a study of cytomegalovirus exposure and HLA in healthy donors. Findings and limits, study-wide: According to a later analysis, donors in an Asian-associated ancestry cluster reportedly had fewer N-insertions than the approximately 670-donor mean. The authors later found HLA-associated TCR beta chains more clonally expanded than equally common others.

This sequence joins TRBV7-8 and TRBJ2-7, with TRBD2 identical over 9 bases. Material for sequencing was PBMCs. This clonotype was sampled from a male donor in good health and CMV-seropositive. CDR3 sequence: CASSFSGSSYEQYF. The CDR3 coding sequence is TGTGCCAGCAGTTTTAGCGGGAGCTCCTACGAGCAGTACTTC.